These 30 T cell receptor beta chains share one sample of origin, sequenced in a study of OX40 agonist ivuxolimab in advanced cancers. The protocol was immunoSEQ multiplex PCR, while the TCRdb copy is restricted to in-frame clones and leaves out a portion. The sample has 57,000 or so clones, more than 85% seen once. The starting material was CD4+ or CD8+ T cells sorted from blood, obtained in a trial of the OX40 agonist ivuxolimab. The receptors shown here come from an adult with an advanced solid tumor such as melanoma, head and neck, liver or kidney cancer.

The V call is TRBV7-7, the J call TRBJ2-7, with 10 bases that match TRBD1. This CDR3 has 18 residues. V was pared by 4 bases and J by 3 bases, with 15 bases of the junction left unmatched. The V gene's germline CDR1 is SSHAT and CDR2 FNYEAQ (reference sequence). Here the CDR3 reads CASSYPGQGRDLLYEQYF. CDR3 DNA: TGTGCCAGCAGCTACCCGGGACAGGGGAGAGATTTACTCTACGAGCAGTACTTC.

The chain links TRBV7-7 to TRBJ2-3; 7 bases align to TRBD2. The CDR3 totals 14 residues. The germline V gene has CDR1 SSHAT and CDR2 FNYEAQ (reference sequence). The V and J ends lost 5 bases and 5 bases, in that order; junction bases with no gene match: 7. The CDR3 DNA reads TGTGCCAGCAGCGCCCGGGGGGAGAGAGATACGCAGTATTTT. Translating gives CASSARGERDTQYF.

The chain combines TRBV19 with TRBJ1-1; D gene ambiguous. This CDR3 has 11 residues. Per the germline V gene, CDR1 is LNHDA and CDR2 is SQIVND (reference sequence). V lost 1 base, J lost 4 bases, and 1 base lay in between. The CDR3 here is CASSIVTEAFF. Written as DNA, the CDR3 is TGTGCCAGTAGTATAGTCACTGAAGCTTTCTTT.

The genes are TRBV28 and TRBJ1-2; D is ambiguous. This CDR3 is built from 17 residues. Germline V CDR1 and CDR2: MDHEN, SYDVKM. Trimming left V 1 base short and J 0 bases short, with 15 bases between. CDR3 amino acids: CASSLSHRVLSNYGYTF. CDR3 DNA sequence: TGTGCCAGCAGTTTATCCCACCGAGTCCTATCTAACTATGGCTACACCTTC.

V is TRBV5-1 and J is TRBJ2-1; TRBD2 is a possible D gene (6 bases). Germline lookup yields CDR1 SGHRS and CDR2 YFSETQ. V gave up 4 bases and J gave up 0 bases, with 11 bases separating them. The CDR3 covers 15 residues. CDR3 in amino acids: CASSVSGGSYNEQFF. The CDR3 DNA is TGCGCCAGCAGCGTTAGCGGTGGCTCCTACAATGAGCAGTTCTTC.

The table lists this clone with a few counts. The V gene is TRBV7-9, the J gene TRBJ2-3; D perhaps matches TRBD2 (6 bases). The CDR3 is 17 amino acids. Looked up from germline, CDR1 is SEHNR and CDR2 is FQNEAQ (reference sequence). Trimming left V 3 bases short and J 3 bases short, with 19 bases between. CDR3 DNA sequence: TGTGCCAGCAGCTTTTCCGTTTCTGGGGAGGTGACAGATACGCAGTATTTT. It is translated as CASSFSVSGEVTDTQYF.

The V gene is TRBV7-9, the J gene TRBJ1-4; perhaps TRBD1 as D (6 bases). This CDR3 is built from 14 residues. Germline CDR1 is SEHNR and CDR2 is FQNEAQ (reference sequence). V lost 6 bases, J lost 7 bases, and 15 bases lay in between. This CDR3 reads CASRGGGGGEKLFF. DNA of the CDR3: TGTGCCAGCAGAGGGGGAGGAGGCGGTGAAAAACTGTTTTTT.

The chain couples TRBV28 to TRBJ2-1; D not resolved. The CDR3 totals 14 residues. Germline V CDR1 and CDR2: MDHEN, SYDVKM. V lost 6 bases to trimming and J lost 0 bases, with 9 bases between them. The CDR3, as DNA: TGTGCCAGCAGCGTCGACAACTCCTACAATGAGCAGTTCTTC. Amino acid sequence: CASSVDNSYNEQFF.

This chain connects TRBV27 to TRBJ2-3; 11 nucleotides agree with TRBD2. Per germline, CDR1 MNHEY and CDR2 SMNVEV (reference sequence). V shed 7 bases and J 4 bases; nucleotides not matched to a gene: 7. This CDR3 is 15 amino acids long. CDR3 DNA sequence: TGTGCCAGCACCCAACTAGCGGGAGTGTCAGATACGCAGTATTTT. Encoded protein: CASTQLAGVSDTQYF.

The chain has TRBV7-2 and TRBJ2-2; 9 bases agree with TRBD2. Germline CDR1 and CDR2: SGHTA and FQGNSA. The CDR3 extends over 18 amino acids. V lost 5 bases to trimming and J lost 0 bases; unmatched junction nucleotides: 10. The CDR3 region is CASSLRALAGTNTGELFF. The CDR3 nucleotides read TGTGCCAGCAGCCTCCGGGCCCTAGCGGGAACGAACACCGGGGAGCTGTTTTTT.

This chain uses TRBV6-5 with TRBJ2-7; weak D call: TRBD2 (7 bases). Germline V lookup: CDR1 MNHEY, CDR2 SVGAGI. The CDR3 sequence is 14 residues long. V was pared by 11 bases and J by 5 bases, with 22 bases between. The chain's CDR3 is CARRGAGAPHEQYF. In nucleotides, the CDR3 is TGTGCCCGACGGGGGGCGGGGGCCCCCCACGAGCAGTACTTC.

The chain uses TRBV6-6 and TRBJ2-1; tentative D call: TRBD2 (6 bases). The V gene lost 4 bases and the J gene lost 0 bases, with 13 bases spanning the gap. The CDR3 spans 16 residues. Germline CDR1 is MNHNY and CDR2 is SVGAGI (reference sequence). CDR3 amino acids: CASSSLGLPSYNEQFF. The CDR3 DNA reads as TGTGCCAGCAGTTCCTTGGGACTCCCCTCCTACAATGAGCAGTTCTTC.

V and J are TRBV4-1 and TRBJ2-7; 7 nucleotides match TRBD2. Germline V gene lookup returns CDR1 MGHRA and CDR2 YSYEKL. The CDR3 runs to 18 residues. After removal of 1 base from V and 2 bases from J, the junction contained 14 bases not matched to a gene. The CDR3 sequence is CASSQVPIGLAVPYEQYF. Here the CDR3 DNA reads TGCGCCAGCAGCCAAGTGCCCATTGGGCTAGCGGTACCCTACGAGCAGTACTTC.

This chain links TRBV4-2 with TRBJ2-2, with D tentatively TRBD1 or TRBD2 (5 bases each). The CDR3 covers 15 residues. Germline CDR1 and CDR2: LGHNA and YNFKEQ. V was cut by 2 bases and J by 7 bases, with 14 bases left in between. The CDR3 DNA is TGTGCCAGCAGCCAATCCTTGATTGGGGGCGGGGAGCTGTTTTTT. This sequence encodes CASSQSLIGGGELFF.

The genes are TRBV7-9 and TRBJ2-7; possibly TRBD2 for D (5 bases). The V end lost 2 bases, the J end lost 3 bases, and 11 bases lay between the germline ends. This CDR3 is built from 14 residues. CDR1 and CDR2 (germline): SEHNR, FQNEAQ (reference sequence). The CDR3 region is CASSLSARGYEQYF. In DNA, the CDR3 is TGTGCCAGCAGCTTATCGGCTCGGGGCTACGAGCAGTACTTC.

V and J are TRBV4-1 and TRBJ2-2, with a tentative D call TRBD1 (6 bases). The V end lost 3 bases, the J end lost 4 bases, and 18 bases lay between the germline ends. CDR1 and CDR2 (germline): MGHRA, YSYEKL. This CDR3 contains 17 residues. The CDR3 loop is CASSQPGLGGPTGELFF. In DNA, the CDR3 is TGCGCCAGCAGCCAGCCCGGGCTAGGGGGTCCCACCGGGGAGCTGTTTTTT.

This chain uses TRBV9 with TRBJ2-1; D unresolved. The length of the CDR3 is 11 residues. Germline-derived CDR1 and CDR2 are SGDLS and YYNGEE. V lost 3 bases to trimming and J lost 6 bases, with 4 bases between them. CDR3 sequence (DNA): TGTGCCAGCAGCGCGGGCAATGAGCAGTTCTTC. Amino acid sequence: CASSAGNEQFF.

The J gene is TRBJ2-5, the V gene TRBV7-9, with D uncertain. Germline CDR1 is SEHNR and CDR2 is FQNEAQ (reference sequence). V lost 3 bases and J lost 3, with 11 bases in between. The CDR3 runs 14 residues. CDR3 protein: CASSFAPPEETQYF. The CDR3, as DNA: TGTGCCAGCAGCTTCGCCCCACCTGAAGAGACCCAGTACTTC.

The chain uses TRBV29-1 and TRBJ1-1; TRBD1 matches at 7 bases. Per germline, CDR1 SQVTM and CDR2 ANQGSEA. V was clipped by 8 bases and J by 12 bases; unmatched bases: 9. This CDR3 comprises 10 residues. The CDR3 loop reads CSYRQGVSFF. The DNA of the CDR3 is TGCAGCTACCGACAGGGTGTGTCTTTCTTT.

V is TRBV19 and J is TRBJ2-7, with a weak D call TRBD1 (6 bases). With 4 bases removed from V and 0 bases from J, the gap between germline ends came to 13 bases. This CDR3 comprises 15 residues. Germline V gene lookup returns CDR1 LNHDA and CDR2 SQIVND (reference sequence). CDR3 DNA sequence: TGTGCCAGTAGTACTGGGACATCTTTCTCCTACGAGCAGTACTTC. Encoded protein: CASSTGTSFSYEQYF. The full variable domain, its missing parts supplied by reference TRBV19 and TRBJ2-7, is DGGITQSPKYLFRKEGQNVTLSCEQNLNHDAMYWYRQDPGQGLRLIYYSQIVNDFQKGDIAEGYSVSREKKESFPLTVTSAQKNPTAFYLCASSTGTSFSYEQYFGPGTRLTVT.

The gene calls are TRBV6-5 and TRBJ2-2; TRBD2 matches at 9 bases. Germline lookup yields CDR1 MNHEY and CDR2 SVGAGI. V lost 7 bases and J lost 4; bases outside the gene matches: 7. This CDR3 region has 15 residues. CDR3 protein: CASMLAGEGTGELFF. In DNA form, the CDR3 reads TGTGCCAGCATGTTAGCGGGAGAGGGCACCGGGGAGCTGTTTTTT.

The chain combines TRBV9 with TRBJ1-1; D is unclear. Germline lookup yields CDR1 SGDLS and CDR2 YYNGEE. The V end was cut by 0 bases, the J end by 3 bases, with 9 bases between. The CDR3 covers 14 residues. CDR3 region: CASSVDRDYTEAFF. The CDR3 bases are TGTGCCAGCAGCGTAGATAGGGATTACACTGAAGCTTTCTTT.

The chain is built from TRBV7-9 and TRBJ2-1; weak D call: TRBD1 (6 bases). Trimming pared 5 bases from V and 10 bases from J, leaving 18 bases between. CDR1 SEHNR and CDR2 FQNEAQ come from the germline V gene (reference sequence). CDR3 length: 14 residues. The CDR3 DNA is TGTGCCAGCAGCCGGCCGGGACAAGCTGGCGAGCAGTTCTTC. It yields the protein CASSRPGQAGEQFF.

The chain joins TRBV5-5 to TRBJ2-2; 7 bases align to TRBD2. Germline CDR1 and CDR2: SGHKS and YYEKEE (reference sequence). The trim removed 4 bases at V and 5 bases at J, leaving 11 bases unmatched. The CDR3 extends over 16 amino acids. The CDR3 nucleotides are TGTGCCAGCAGCCTGGTTCTAGCGGCAAGTACCGGGGAGCTGTTTTTT. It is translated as CASSLVLAASTGELFF.

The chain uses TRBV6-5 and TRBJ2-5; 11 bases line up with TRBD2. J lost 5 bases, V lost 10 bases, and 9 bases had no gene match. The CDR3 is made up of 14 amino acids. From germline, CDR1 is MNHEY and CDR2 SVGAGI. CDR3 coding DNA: TGTGCCACCTCCGGACTAGCGGGTCCGGAGACCCAGTACTTC. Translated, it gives CATSGLAGPETQYF.

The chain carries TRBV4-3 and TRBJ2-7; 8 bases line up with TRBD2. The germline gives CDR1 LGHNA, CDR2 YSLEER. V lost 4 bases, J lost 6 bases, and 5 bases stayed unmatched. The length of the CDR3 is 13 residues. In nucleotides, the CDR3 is TGCGCCAGCAGCCCTCGGACTAGCCCCGAGCAGTACTTC. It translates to CASSPRTSPEQYF.

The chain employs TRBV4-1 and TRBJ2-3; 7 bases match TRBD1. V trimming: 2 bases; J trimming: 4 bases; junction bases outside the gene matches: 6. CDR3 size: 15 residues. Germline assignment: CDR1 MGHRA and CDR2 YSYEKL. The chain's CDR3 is CASSQHYRGSDTQYF. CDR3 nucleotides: TGCGCCAGCAGCCAACACTACAGGGGCTCAGATACGCAGTATTTT.

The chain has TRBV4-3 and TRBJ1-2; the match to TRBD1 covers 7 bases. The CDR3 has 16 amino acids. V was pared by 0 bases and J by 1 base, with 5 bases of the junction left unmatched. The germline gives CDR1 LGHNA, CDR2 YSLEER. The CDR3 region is CASSQDEGGSNYGYTF. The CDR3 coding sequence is TGCGCCAGCAGCCAAGATGAAGGGGGCAGTAACTATGGCTACACCTTC.

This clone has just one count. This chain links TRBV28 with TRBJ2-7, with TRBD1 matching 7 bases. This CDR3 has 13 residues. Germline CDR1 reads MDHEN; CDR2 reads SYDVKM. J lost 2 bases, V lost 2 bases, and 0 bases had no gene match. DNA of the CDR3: TGTGCCAGCAGTTTAGGGACAGCCTACGAGCAGTACTTC. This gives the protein CASSLGTAYEQYF.

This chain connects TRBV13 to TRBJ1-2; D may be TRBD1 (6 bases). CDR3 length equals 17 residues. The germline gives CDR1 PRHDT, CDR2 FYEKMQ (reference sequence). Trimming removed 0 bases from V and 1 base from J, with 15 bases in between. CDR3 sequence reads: CASSLGQEYRVNYGYTF. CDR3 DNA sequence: TGTGCCAGCAGCTTAGGCCAGGAGTACAGGGTTAACTATGGCTACACCTTC.